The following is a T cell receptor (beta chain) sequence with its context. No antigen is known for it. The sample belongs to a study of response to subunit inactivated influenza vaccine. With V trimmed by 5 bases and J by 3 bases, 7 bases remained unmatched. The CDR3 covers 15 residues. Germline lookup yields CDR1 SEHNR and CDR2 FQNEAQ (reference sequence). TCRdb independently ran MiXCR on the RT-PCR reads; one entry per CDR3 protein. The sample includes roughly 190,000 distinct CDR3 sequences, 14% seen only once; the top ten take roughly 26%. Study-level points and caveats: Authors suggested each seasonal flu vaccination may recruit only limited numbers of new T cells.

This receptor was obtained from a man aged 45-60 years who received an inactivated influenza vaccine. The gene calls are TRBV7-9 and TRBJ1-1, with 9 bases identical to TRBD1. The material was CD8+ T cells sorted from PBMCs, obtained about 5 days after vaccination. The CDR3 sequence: CASSPLQGADTEAFF. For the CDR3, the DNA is TGTGCCAGCAGCCCCTTACAGGGGGCAGACACTGAAGCTTTCTTT.